This passage covers 16 T cell receptor beta chains from one sample sequenced in a study of cytomegalovirus exposure and HLA in healthy donors. 60 Vbeta and 13 Jbeta primers were used in PCR. TCRdb keeps only in-frame clones here, not all; method: immunoSEQ multiplex PCR. The data contain under 150,000 clones, roughly four fifths of them singletons. The material sequenced was PBMCs. The receptors shown here come from a boy aged 5-17 years in good health and CMV-seronegative.

This rearrangement joins TRBV30 to TRBJ2-5; 8 nucleotides match TRBD2. Germline V lookup: CDR1 GTSNPN, CDR2 SVGIG (reference sequence). The CDR3 has 15 residues. The J segment lost 1 base and the V segment lost 2 bases, leaving 6 bases of the junction unmatched. Here the CDR3 reads CAWSPGGGRQETQYF. DNA for the CDR3: TGTGCCTGGAGTCCCGGGGGGGGGCGCCAAGAGACCCAGTACTTC.

V gene TRBV7-8 combines with J gene TRBJ2-3; 7 bases line up with TRBD2. J gave up 0 bases and V 1 base, and 7 bases lay outside the gene matches. The CDR3 sequence is 17 residues long. From germline, CDR1 is SGHVS and CDR2 FQNEAQ. The CDR3 loop is CASSLGLARPSTDTQYF. CDR3 nucleotides: TGTGCCAGCAGCTTAGGACTAGCCCGGCCTAGCACAGATACGCAGTATTTT.

The chain combines TRBV5-1 with TRBJ2-7; TRBD1 matches at 8 bases. V lost 2 bases, J lost 0 bases, and 7 bases stayed unmatched. The CDR3 runs to 16 residues. In germline, CDR1 is SGHRS, CDR2 YFSETQ. The CDR3 DNA sequence: TGCGCCAGCAGCTTCGACGGACAGGGTGGCTCCTACGAGCAGTACTTC. Amino acid sequence: CASSFDGQGGSYEQYF.

In this sample, this clone turned up once. V and J are TRBV21-1 and TRBJ2-1; TRBD2 is the table's D call, not checked against the DNA. TRBV21-1 is listed as a pseudogene. This CDR3 is built from 17 residues. The CDR3 is CASSSWGAGGPYSEQFF. The CDR3 nucleotides are TGTGCCAGCAGCTCCTGGGGGGCGGGAGGGCCTTATAGTGAGCAGTTCTTC.

The rearrangement joins TRBV19 to TRBJ2-6, with D unclear. V lost 5 bases, J lost 2 bases, and 13 bases lay in between. The germline CDR1 and CDR2 sequences are LNHDA and SQIVND (reference sequence). The CDR3 spans 16 residues. Written as DNA, the CDR3 is TGTGCCAGTAGTCTCGGGTCGGCGACTGGGGCCAACGTCCTGACTTTC. Translation gives CASSLGSATGANVLTF. The full variable domain, with the rest looked up from reference TRBV19 and TRBJ2-6, is DGGITQSPKYLFRKEGQNVTLSCEQNLNHDAMYWYRQDPGQGLRLIYYSQIVNDFQKGDIAEGYSVSREKKESFPLTVTSAQKNPTAFYLCASSLGSATGANVLTFGAGSRLTVL.

This clone appeared a few times. This rearrangement joins TRBV30 to TRBJ2-7; weak D call: TRBD2 (7 bases). Per the germline V gene, CDR1 is GTSNPN and CDR2 is SVGIG (reference sequence). The CDR3 loop spans 14 amino acids. V was clipped by 3 bases and J by 6 bases, with 18 bases between them. CDR3 amino acids: CAWSLGIGGREQYF. The CDR3 nucleotides read TGTGCCTGGAGCCTAGGGATCGGGGGGCGCGAGCAGTACTTC.

This clone was counted once. The chain couples TRBV30 to TRBJ1-5; D is possibly TRBD1 (5 bases). V shed 3 bases and J shed 9 bases, with 15 bases lying between them. The germline V gene has CDR1 GTSNPN and CDR2 SVGIG (reference sequence). This CDR3 is built from 13 residues. CDR3 in amino acids: CAWRAPDQGPQHF. The CDR3, as DNA: TGTGCCTGGAGGGCCCCAGATCAGGGGCCCCAGCATTTT. Together with reference TRBV30 and TRBJ1-5, the CDR3 gives the full variable domain: SQTIHQWPATLVQPVGSPLSLECTVEGTSNPNLYWYRQAAGRGLQLLFYSVGIGQISSEVPQNLSASRPQDRQFILSSKKLLLSDSGFYLCAWRAPDQGPQHFGDGTRLSIL.

V is TRBV7-9 and J is TRBJ2-1, with TRBD1 identical over 9 bases. This CDR3 region has 13 residues. Germline V lookup: CDR1 SEHNR, CDR2 FQNEAQ (reference sequence). The V gene end was trimmed by 1 base and the J gene end by 9 bases; junction bases not matched to a gene: 1. The CDR3 nucleotides are TGTGCCAGCAGCTTAGGGGGACAGGGTGAGCAGTTCTTC. Its translation: CASSLGGQGEQFF.

This clone was seen only once. The chain recombines TRBV2 with TRBJ2-7, with 11 nucleotides matching TRBD2. CDR3 length: 15 residues. J gave up 3 bases and V 6 bases, and 7 bases lay outside the gene matches. Germline values: CDR1 SNHLY, CDR2 FYNNEI. CDR3 amino acids: CASSRTSGPYYEQYF. CDR3 coding DNA: TGTGCCAGCAGCCGGACTAGCGGGCCTTACTACGAGCAGTACTTC.

V is TRBV7-6 and J is TRBJ2-7; the D gene is possibly TRBD1 (6 bases). Trimming left V 1 base short and J 5 bases short, with 24 bases between. CDR3 length: 18 amino acids. In germline, CDR1 is SGHVS, CDR2 FNYEAQ. The CDR3 here is CASSLEGKGANRAHEQYF. CDR3 bases: TGTGCCAGCAGCTTAGAGGGAAAAGGGGCGAACAGGGCCCACGAGCAGTACTTC. The variable domain in full, completed from reference TRBV7-6 and TRBJ2-7, reads GAGVSQSPRYKVTKRGQDVALRCDPISGHVSLYWYRQALGQGPEFLTYFNYEAQQDKSGLPNDRFSAERPEGSISTLTIQRTEQRDSAMYRCASSLEGKGANRAHEQYFGPGTRLTVT.

The gene calls are TRBV4-1 and TRBJ2-1; no clear D. The CDR3 is 17 amino acids. Germline V gene data show CDR1 as MGHRA and CDR2 as YSYEKL. V lost 6 bases and J 1 base, leaving 19 bases between the germline ends. Here the CDR3 DNA reads TGCGCCAGCAGTCTACTCCTAGATCCCAAGTCCTACAATGAGCAGTTCTTC. Translation gives CASSLLLDPKSYNEQFF.

About this clone itself: This specimen includes other DNA sequences encoding the same CDR3. The gene calls are TRBV5-1 and TRBJ1-1; D may be TRBD1 (5 bases). Looked up from germline, CDR1 is SGHRS and CDR2 is YFSETQ. V lost 0 bases and J 2 bases, leaving 8 bases between the germline ends. The CDR3 spans 14 residues. CDR3 protein: CASSLVTGNTEAFF. The CDR3 DNA sequence: TGCGCCAGCAGCTTGGTTACAGGAAACACTGAAGCTTTCTTT.

The chain carries TRBV7-3 and TRBJ1-5; D might be TRBD1 (5 bases). This CDR3 is built from 14 residues. Trimming left V 5 bases short and J 4 bases short, with 12 bases between. Germline assignment: CDR1 SGHTA and CDR2 FQGTGA. The CDR3 is CASSPGGENQPQHF. CDR3 in DNA: TGTGCCAGCAGCCCCGGGGGAGAGAATCAGCCCCAGCATTTT.

V usage is TRBV2 and J usage is TRBJ1-5; the D gene is possibly TRBD1 (5 bases). CDR1 and CDR2 (germline): SNHLY, FYNNEI. V lost 4 bases to trimming and J lost 5 bases, with 12 bases between them. This CDR3 comprises 14 residues. This CDR3 is CASSAPGGDQPQHF. In nucleotides, the CDR3 is TGTGCCAGCAGTGCGCCCGGGGGGGATCAGCCCCAGCATTTT. The whole variable domain, filled in from reference TRBV2 and TRBJ1-5, reads EPEVTQTPSHQVTQMGQEVILRCVPISNHLYFYWYRQILGQKVEFLVSFYNNEISEKSEIFDDQFSVERPDGSNFTLKIRSTKLEDSAMYFCASSAPGGDQPQHFGDGTRLSIL.

This clone is a singleton in its sample. The rearrangement uses TRBV6-4 and TRBJ1-2; D is possibly TRBD1 (5 bases). Germline V CDR1 and CDR2: MRHNA, SNTAGT. V was pared by 7 bases and J by 3 bases, with 9 bases between. The length of the CDR3 is 12 residues. The DNA for the CDR3 is TGTGCCAGCACGCGGGGACACTATGGCTACACCTTC. Translating it yields CASTRGHYGYTF.

The rearrangement joins TRBV2 to TRBJ2-7; 8 bases line up with TRBD1. The ends lost 7 bases at V and 0 bases at J; junction bases unmatched: 8. The CDR3 sequence is 15 residues long. Germline CDR1 is SNHLY and CDR2 is FYNNEI. CDR3 bases: TGTGCCAGCATACAGGACAGGGTAGACTCCTACGAGCAGTACTTC. Encoded protein: CASIQDRVDSYEQYF.